The TCR beta chain under discussion was sequenced for a study of blood T cell repertoires in COVID-19. Study details: PBMCs, B-cell-depleted T cells, or T cells provided the cDNA or gDNA that made up the material.

Produced via immunoSEQ multiplex PCR; TCRdb's table is partial and in-frame only. The sample lists about 250,000 clones; around 88% were seen once. Deletions cut 0 bases from V and 3 bases from J, with 3 bases between. The CDR3 spans 12 residues. Germline V gene sequence: CDR1 MNHEY, CDR2 SVGEGT. This TCR derives from a man at least 80 years old with acute or convalescent COVID-19. Sequencing was done on a sample of peripheral blood. The chain links TRBV6-2 or TRBV6-3 to TRBJ2-7; D call uncertain. For the CDR3, the DNA is TGTGCCAGCAGTTACTCTCACTACGAGCAGTACTTC. It encodes CASSYSHYEQYF.